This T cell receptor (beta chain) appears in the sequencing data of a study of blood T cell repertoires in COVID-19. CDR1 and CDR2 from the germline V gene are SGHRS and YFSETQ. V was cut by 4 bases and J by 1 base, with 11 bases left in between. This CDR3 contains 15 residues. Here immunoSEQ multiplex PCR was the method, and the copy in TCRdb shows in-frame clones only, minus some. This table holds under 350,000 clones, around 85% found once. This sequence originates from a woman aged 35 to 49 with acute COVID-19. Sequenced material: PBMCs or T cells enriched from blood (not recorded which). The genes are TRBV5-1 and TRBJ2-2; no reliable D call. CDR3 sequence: CASSPIPGNTGELFF. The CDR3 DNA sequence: TGCGCCAGCAGCCCGATCCCGGGGAACACCGGGGAGCTGTTTTTT.